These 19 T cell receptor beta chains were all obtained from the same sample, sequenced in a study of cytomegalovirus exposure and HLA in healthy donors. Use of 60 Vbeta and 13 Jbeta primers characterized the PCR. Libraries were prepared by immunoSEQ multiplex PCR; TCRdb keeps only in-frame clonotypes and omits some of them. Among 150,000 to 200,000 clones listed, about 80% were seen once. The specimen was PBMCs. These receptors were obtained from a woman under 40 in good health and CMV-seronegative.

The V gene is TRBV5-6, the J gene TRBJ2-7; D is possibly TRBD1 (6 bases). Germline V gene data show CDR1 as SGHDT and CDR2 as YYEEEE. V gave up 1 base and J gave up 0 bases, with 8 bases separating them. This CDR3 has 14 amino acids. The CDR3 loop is CASSLRGGSYEQYF. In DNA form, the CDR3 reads TGTGCCAGCAGCTTGCGAGGGGGCTCCTACGAGCAGTACTTC.

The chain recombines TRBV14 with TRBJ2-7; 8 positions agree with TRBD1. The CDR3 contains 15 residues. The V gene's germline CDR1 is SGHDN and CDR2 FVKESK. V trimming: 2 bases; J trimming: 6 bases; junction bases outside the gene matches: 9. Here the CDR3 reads CASSQPGQGTAEQYF. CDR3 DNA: TGTGCCAGCAGCCAACCCGGACAGGGCACGGCCGAGCAGTACTTC. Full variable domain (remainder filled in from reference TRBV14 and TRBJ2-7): EAGVTQFPSHSVIEKGQTVTLRCDPISGHDNLYWYRRVMGKEIKFLLHFVKESKQDESGMPNNRFLAERTGGTYSTLKVQPAELEDSGVYFCASSQPGQGTAEQYFGPGTRLTVT.

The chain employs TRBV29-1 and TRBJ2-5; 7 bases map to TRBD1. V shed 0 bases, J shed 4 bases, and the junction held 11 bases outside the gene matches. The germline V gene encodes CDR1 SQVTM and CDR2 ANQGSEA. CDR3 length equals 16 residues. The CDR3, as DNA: TGCAGCGTTGAAGATCCGGACAGGCTCATGCGAGAGACCCAGTACTTC. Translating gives CSVEDPDRLMRETQYF. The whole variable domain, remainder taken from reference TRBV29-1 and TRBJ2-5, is SAVISQKPSRDICQRGTSLTIQCQVDSQVTMMFWYRQQPGQSLTLIATANQGSEATYESGFVIDKFPISRPNLTFSTLTVSNMSPEDSSIYLCSVEDPDRLMRETQYFGPGTRLLVL.

CDR3 sequence (DNA): TGTGCCAGCAGCTCCCTGGACAGAGCTGGAGTGAGAAACACCATATATTTT. It encodes CASSSLDRAGVRNTIYF. The chain carries TRBV21-1 and TRBJ1-3; TRBD1, the table's D call, was not compared with the DNA. TRBV21-1 is tagged as a pseudogene. This CDR3 comprises 17 residues.

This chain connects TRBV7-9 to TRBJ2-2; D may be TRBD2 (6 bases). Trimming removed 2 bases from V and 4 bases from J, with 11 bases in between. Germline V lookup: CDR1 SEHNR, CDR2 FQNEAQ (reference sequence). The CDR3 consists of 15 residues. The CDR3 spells CASSLRTAGTGELFF. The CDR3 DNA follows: TGTGCCAGCAGCTTACGTACAGCGGGCACCGGGGAGCTGTTTTTT.

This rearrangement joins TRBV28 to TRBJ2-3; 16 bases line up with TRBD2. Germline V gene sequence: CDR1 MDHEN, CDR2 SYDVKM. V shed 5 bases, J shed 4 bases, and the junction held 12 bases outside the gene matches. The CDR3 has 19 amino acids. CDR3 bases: TGTGCCAGCAGTGCCAATACCGGGACTAGCGGGAGGGTCGCAGATACGCAGTATTTT. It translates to CASSANTGTSGRVADTQYF. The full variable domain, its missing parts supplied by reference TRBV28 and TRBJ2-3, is DVKVTQSSRYLVKRTGEKVFLECVQDMDHENMFWYRQDPGLGLRLIYFSYDVKMKEKGDIPEGYSVSREKKERFSLILESASTNQTSMYLCASSANTGTSGRVADTQYFGPGTRLTVL.

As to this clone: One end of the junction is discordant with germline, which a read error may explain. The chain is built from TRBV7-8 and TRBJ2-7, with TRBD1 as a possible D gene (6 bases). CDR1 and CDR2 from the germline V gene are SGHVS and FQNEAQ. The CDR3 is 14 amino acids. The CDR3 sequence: CASSLASRGTRSVF. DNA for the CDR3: TGTGCCAGCAGCTTAGCGTCCAGAGGGACACGTAGTGTTTTC.

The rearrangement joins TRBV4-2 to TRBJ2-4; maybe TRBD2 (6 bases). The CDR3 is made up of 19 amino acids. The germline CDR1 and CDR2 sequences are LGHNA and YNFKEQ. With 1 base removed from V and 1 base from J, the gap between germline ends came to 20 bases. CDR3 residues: CASSQVGHARAGAKNIQYF. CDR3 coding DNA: TGTGCCAGCAGCCAAGTGGGGCATGCACGGGCGGGGGCCAAAAACATTCAGTACTTC.

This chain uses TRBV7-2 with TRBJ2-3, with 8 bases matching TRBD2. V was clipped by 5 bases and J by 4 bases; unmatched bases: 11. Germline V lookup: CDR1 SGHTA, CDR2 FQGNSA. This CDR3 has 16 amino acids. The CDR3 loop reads CASSPPGLGGPDTQYF. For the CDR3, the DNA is TGTGCCAGCAGCCCCCCGGGACTAGGAGGCCCAGATACGCAGTATTTT.

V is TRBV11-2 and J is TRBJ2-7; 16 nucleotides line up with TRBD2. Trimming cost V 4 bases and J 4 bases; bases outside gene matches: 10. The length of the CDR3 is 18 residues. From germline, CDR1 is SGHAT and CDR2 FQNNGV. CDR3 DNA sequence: TGTGCCAGCAGCTCCCCGGGACTAGCGGGGGGGCCGGCATACGAGCAGTACTTC. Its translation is CASSSPGLAGGPAYEQYF.

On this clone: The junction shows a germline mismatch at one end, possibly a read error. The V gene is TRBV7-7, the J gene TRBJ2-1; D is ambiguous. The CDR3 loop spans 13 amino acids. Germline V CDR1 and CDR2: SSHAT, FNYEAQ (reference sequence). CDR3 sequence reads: CASSSTHSGEQFF. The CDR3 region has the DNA TGTGCTAGCAGCTCCACCCATTCCGGGGAGCAGTTCTTC.

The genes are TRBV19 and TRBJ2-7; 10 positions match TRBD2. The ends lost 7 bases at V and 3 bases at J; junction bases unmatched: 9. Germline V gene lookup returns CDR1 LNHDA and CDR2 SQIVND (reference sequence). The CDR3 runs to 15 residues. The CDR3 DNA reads TGTGCCAGTACCGCAAATAGCGGGAGGTTCTACGAGCAGTACTTC. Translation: CASTANSGRFYEQYF. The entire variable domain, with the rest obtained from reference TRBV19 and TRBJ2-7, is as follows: DGGITQSPKYLFRKEGQNVTLSCEQNLNHDAMYWYRQDPGQGLRLIYYSQIVNDFQKGDIAEGYSVSREKKESFPLTVTSAQKNPTAFYLCASTANSGRFYEQYFGPGTRLTVT.

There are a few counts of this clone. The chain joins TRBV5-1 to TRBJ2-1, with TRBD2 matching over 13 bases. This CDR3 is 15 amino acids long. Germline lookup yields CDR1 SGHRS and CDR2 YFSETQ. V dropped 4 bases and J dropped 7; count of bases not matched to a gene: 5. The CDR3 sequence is CASSPTSGRSNEQFF. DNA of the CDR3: TGCGCCAGCAGCCCGACTAGCGGGAGGTCAAATGAGCAGTTCTTC.

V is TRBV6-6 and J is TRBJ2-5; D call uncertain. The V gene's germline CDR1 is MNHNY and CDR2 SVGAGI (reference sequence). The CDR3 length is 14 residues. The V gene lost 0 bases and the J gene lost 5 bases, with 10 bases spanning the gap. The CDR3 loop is CASSYSKVAETQYF. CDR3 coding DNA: TGTGCCAGCAGTTACTCGAAAGTTGCGGAGACCCAGTACTTC.

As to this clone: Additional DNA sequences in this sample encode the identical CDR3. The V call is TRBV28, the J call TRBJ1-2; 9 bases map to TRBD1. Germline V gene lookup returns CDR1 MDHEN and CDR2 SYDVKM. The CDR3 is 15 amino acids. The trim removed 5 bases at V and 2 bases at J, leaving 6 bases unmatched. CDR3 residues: CASSPGQGVNYGYTF. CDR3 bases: TGTGCCAGCAGTCCGGGACAGGGTGTCAACTATGGCTACACCTTC.

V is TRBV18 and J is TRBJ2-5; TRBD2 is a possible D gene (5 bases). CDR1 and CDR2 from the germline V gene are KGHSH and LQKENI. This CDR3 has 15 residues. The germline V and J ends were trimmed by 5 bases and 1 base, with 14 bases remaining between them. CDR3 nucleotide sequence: TGTGCCAGCTCATCCGGGAATACACCCCAAGAGACCCAGTACTTC. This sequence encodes CASSSGNTPQETQYF.

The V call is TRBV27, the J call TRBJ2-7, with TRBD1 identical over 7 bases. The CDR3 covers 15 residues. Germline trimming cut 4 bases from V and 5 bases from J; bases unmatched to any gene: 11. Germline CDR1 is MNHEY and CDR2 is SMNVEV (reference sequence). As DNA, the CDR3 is TGTGCCAGCAGTTCGCCGGGACAGAGTATAGACGAGCAGTACTTC. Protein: CASSSPGQSIDEQYF.

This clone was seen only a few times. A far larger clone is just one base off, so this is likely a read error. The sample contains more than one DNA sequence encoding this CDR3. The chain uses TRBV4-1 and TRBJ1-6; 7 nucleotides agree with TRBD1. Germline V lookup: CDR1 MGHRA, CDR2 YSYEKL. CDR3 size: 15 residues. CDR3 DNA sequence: TGCGCTAGCAGCCAAGATGGGACAGATAATTCACCCCTCCACTTT. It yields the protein CASSQDGTDNSPLHF.

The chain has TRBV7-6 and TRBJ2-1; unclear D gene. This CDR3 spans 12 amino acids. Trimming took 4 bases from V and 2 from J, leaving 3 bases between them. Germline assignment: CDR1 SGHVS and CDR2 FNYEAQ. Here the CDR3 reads CASSSAYNEQFF. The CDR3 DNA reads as TGTGCCAGCAGCTCAGCCTACAATGAGCAGTTCTTC.